This is a list of T cell receptor beta chains from one sample in a study of T cells in Graves' hyperthyroidism and ophthalmopathy. TCRdb called the multiplex PCR reads again in MiXCR, with one record for every CDR3 protein. The sample shows a few hundred thousand distinct CDR3 sequences, roughly 16% of them seen only once. Input material: blood. These receptors all come from a woman in her twenties or thirties with Graves' ophthalmopathy. Both conserved end residues are part of each CDR3. Fields, in order: clone size, D gene, J gene, V gene, CDR3 protein, CDR3 DNA. A D gene is named only where the DNA matches it firmly. Size values are once, few and many counts, or a class for expanded clones, and some rows have none.

many	-	TRBJ1-1	TRBV30	CAHQRFEAFF	TGTGCGCATCAACGGTTCGAAGCTTTCTTT
many	-	TRBJ2-4	TRBV18	CASSPPPIEAKNIQYF	TGTGCCAGCTCACCACCCCCGATTGAAGCCAAAAACATTCAGTACTTC
many	-	TRBJ1-1	TRBV3-1	CASSQDNRAPEAFF	TGTGCCAGCAGCCAAGATAACAGGGCCCCTGAAGCTTTCTTT
many	TRBD2	TRBJ2-3	TRBV7-8	CASSLGVAGEEVGDTQYF	TGTGCCAGCAGCTTAGGGGTAGCGGGAGAGGAGGTGGGAGATACGCAGTATTTT
many	-	TRBJ2-1	TRBV7-3	CASSLSGTTYNEQFF	TGTGCCAGCAGCTTGTCCGGGACGACCTACAATGAGCAGTTCTTC
many	TRBD1	TRBJ1-1	TRBV18	CASSHRQGAMNTEAFF	TGTGCCAGCTCACATAGACAGGGGGCCATGAACACTGAAGCTTTCTTT
many	TRBD2	TRBJ2-1	TRBV12-3/TRBV12-4	CASSLRTSGGNEQFF	TGTGCCAGCAGTCTACGGACTAGCGGGGGTAATGAGCAGTTCTTC
many	TRBD1	TRBJ2-5	TRBV12-3/TRBV12-4	CASSLAGQGGETQYF	TGTGCCAGCAGTTTAGCGGGACAGGGGGGGGAGACCCAGTACTTC
few	TRBD2	TRBJ2-1	TRBV7-9	CASSSDQLAGGWNEQFF	TGTGCCAGCAGCTCGGATCAACTAGCGGGAGGGTGGAATGAGCAGTTCTTC
few	TRBD1	TRBJ1-1	TRBV6-1	CACETGGTEAFF	TGTGCCTGCGAGACAGGGGGGACTGAAGCTTTCTTT
few	TRBD2	TRBJ2-1	TRBV5-8	CASSLLRGAGGYNEQFF	TGTGCCAGCAGCCTTCTAAGGGGGGCGGGGGGCTACAATGAGCAGTTCTTC
many	-	TRBJ2-1	TRBV20-1	CSASLTDNEQFF	TGCAGTGCTAGTCTGACGGACAATGAGCAGTTCTTC
many	-	TRBJ2-7	TRBV11-1	CASSREGPDSYEQYF	TGTGCCAGCAGTCGAGAGGGGCCCGACTCCTACGAGCAGTACTTC
-	-	TRBJ2-7	TRBV9	CASSVESSPYEQYF	TGTGCCAGCAGCGTAGAGTCTAGCCCTTACGAGCAGTACTTC
few	-	TRBJ2-5	TRBV6-2/TRBV6-3	CASSYFSQAETQYF	TGTGCCAGCAGTTACTTTTCTCAGGCGGAGACCCAGTACTTC
many	-	TRBJ1-2	TRBV7-2	CASSPTGADYGYTF	TGTGCCAGCAGCCCCACGGGGGCGGACTATGGCTACACCTTC
many	-	TRBJ2-5	TRBV11-2	CASRLFETQYF	TGTGCCAGCAGGTTGTTCGAGACCCAGTACTTC
-	TRBD1	TRBJ1-4	TRBV9	CASTGQGAITNEKLFF	TGTGCCAGCACCGGGCAGGGGGCAATAACTAATGAAAAACTGTTTTTT
-	-	TRBJ2-2	TRBV7-2	CASSTTSYTGELFF	TGTGCCAGCAGCACCACTAGCTACACCGGGGAGCTGTTTTTT
-	-	TRBJ2-1	TRBV29-1	CSVAIQGVDEQFF	TGCAGCGTTGCCATACAGGGAGTCGATGAGCAGTTCTTC
many	-	TRBJ1-5	TRBV20-1	CSARDRAAENWNQPQHF	TGCAGTGCTAGAGATCGGGCGGCAGAAAATTGGAATCAGCCCCAGCATTTT
many	-	TRBJ2-1	TRBV18	CASSRLPGYNEQFF	TGTGCCAGCTCACGACTACCGGGGTACAATGAGCAGTTCTTC
-	TRBD1	TRBJ1-1	TRBV5-6	CASSRGQLNTEAFF	TGTGCCAGCAGCCGGGGACAGTTGAACACTGAAGCTTTCTTT
many	TRBD2	TRBJ2-3	TRBV5-1	CASSFQTSGSSDTQYF	TGCGCCAGCAGCTTCCAGACTAGCGGGAGTTCAGATACGCAGTATTTT
many	-	TRBJ2-1	TRBV30	CAWSAKLPGQKNEQFF	TGTGCCTGGAGTGCCAAACTCCCGGGACAAAAGAATGAGCAGTTCTTC
-	TRBD2	TRBJ2-1	TRBV28	CASGTGGLGNEQFF	TGTGCCAGCGGGACGGGAGGTTTGGGAAATGAGCAGTTCTTC
many	-	TRBJ1-2	TRBV27	CASSFRAGDGYTF	TGTGCCAGCAGTTTCCGAGCAGGCGATGGCTACACCTTC
-	-	TRBJ2-7	TRBV28	CATSRDFMGSYEQYF	TGTGCCACCAGCAGAGATTTCATGGGTTCCTACGAGCAGTACTTC
many	-	TRBJ2-1	TRBV30	CAWSVRDEQFF	TGTGCCTGGAGTGTGCGGGATGAGCAGTTCTTC
few	TRBD1	TRBJ2-5	TRBV7-9	CASSFSPGQGAQKETQYF	TGTGCCAGCAGCTTCTCACCGGGACAGGGGGCCCAGAAAGAGACCCAGTACTTC
many	-	TRBJ2-3	TRBV30	CAWSPGDTQYF	TGTGCCTGGAGTCCGGGGGATACGCAGTATTTT
few	-	TRBJ2-7	TRBV6-1	CASNLLQGLRSYEQYF	TGTGCCAGCAACCTCCTACAGGGTCTTAGGTCCTACGAGCAGTACTTC
many	TRBD2	TRBJ2-7	TRBV6-5	CASSYSTSGSFEQYF	TGTGCCAGCAGTTACTCAACTAGCGGGAGTTTCGAGCAGTACTTC
many	-	TRBJ1-1	TRBV12-3/TRBV12-4	CASSVPGTEAFF	TGTGCCAGCAGCGTACCCGGGACTGAAGCTTTCTTT
few	TRBD2	TRBJ2-1	TRBV7-9	CASSFRGGSSGYNEQFF	TGTGCCAGCAGCTTTCGAGGGGGTTCTAGCGGGTACAATGAGCAGTTCTTC
few	TRBD2	TRBJ2-7	TRBV12-3/TRBV12-4	CASSAGSRLAGTEQYF	TGTGCCAGCAGCGCGGGCAGCAGACTAGCGGGGACCGAGCAGTACTTC
-	-	TRBJ2-1	TRBV7-9	CASSPHTGPSYNEQFF	TGTGCCAGCAGTCCTCACACAGGGCCCTCCTACAATGAGCAGTTCTTC
few	-	TRBJ2-5	TRBV27	CASSPRPGTPYQETQYF	TGTGCCAGCAGTCCCCGACCGGGGACTCCGTACCAAGAGACCCAGTACTTC
once	-	TRBJ2-2	TRBV12-3/TRBV12-4	CASSAGSPYEQYFGPGTGELFF	-
-	-	TRBJ2-7	TRBV6-1	CASRRPGSSSYEQYF	TGTGCCAGCAGGCGGCCCGGGTCGAGCTCCTACGAGCAGTACTTC
many	TRBD2	TRBJ2-3	TRBV20-1	CSARHPSGRGIDTQYF	TGCAGTGCTAGACACCCTAGCGGGAGGGGGATAGATACGCAGTATTTT
-	-	TRBJ2-7	TRBV4-1	CASSLTTRGGDEQYF	TGCGCCAGCAGCCTCACCACGAGGGGGGGCGACGAGCAGTACTTC
many	TRBD1	TRBJ1-2	TRBV12-5	CASGLAPPTGGSYGYTF	TGTGCTAGTGGTTTGGCCCCCCCGACAGGGGGCAGCTATGGCTACACCTTC
many	-	TRBJ1-1	TRBV20-1	CSARGSRTEAFF	TGCAGTGCTAGAGGGAGTAGGACTGAAGCTTTCTTT
-	-	TRBJ2-2	TRBV5-1	CASSSGTPPGELFF	TGCGCCAGCAGCTCCGGGACACCCCCCGGGGAGCTGTTTTTT
many	-	TRBJ2-7	TRBV7-9	CASSSLLAFSSYEQYF	TGTGCCAGCAGCTCCCTCCTAGCGTTCAGCTCCTACGAGCAGTACTTC
few	TRBD1	TRBJ2-7	TRBV7-2	CASSPDRNKFYEQYF	TGTGCCAGCAGCCCGGACAGGAATAAATTTTACGAGCAGTACTTC
many	-	TRBJ2-3	TRBV5-1	CASSLVGGASTDTQYF	TGCGCCAGCAGCTTGGTTGGAGGAGCCTCCACAGATACGCAGTATTTT
few	-	TRBJ1-1	TRBV27	CASSTGAEAFF	TGTGCCAGCAGTACCGGGGCTGAAGCTTTCTTT
many	TRBD2	TRBJ2-7	TRBV7-2	CASSVNGGSPSYEQYF	TGTGCCAGCAGCGTCAACGGCGGGAGCCCCTCCTACGAGCAGTACTTC
few	-	TRBJ2-7	TRBV5-1	CASSLMELSANYEQYF	TGCGCCAGCAGCTTAATGGAACTAAGCGCGAACTACGAGCAGTACTTC
many	-	TRBJ1-2	TRBV5-1	CASSGGRTSLDGFSGYTF	TGCGCCAGCAGCGGGGGACGGACATCCCTCGATGGATTTAGTGGCTACACCTTC
many	-	TRBJ2-1	TRBV2	CASGSAASYNEQFF	TGTGCCAGCGGGTCAGCGGCCTCCTACAATGAGCAGTTCTTC